Described below is a single TCR beta chain sequence and its context. Its target is unknown. Germline V gene data show CDR1 as LGHNA and CDR2 as YNFKEQ. V lost 0 bases and J 0 bases, leaving 6 bases between the germline ends. The CDR3 spans 14 residues. All donors participated as healthy donors of bone marrow. Primers for the PCR totalled 60 Vbeta and 13 Jbeta. Repertoires were generated with immunoSEQ multiplex PCR, while TCRdb's copy carries only in-frame clones and drops some. The data contain roughly 190,000 clones, over 70% of them singletons. This record belongs to a study of cytomegalovirus exposure and HLA in healthy donors. Points from the study as a whole: What a later analysis showed was that several of the most significant clusters appeared linked to common viral pathogens. Donors belonging to an Asian-associated ancestry cluster reportedly showed fewer N-insertions in productive TCRs than the roughly 680-donor mean, according to what a later analysis found.

The specimen was PBMCs. This receptor was identified in a woman between 25 and 40 years old in good health and CMV-seropositive. The chain uses TRBV4-2 and TRBJ2-7; no reliable D call. The CDR3 DNA follows: TGTGCCAGCAGCCAAGAAGCGCTCTCCTACGAGCAGTACTTC. It translates to CASSQEALSYEQYF.